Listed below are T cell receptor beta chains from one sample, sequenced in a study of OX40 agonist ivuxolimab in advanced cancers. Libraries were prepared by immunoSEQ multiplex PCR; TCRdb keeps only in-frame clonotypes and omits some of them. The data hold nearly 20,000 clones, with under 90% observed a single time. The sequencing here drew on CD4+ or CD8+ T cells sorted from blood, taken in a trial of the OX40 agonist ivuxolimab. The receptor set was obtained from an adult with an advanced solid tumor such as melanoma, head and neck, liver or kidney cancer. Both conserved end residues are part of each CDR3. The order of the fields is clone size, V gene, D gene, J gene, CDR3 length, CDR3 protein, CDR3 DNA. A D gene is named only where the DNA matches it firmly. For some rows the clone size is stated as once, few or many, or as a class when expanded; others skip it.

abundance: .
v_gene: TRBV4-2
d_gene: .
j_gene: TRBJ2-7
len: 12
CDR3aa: CASSDSVHEQYF
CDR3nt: TGTGCCAGCAGTGATAGTGTGCACGAGCAGTACTTC

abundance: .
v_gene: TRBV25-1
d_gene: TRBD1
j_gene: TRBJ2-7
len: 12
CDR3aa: CASSATGVEQYF
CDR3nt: TGTGCCAGCAGTGCGACAGGGGTCGAGCAGTACTTC

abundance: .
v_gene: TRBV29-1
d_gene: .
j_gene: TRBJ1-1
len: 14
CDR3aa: CSLTSSGSNTEAFF
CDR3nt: TGCAGCCTGACCTCAAGTGGTTCGAACACTGAAGCTTTCTTT

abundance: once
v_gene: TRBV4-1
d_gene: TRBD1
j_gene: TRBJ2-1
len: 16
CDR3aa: CASSQRMGQGGNEQFF
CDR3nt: TGCGCCAGCAGCCAGAGGATGGGACAGGGGGGCAATGAGCAGTTCTTC

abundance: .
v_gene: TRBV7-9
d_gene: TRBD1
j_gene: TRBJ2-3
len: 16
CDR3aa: CASRRTGTGDTDTQYF
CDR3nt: TGTGCCAGCAGGCGGACCGGGACAGGGGACACAGATACGCAGTATTTT

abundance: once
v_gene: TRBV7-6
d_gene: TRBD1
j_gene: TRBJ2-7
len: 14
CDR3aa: CASSFGTVDYEQYF
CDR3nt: TGTGCCAGCAGCTTCGGGACAGTAGACTACGAGCAGTACTTC

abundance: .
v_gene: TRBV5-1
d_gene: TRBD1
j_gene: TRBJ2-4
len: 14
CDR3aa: CASNQGTGGYIQYF
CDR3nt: TGCGCCAGCAACCAAGGGACAGGGGGTTACATTCAGTACTTC

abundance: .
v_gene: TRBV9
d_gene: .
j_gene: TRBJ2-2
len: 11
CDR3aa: CASMGTGELFF
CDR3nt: TGTGCCAGCATGGGCACCGGGGAGCTGTTTTTT

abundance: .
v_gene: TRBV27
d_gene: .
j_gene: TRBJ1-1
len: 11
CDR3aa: CASLVGGLAFF
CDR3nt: TGTGCCAGCTTGGTTGGCGGGTTAGCTTTCTTT

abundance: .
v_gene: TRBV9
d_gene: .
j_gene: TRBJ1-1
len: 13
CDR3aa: CASSEDRAAEAFF
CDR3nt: TGTGCCAGCAGCGAGGACCGGGCTGCTGAAGCTTTCTTT

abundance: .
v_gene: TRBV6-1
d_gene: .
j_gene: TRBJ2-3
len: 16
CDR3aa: CASSELAAGGTDTQYF
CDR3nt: TGTGCCAGCAGTGAGCTAGCCGCCGGCGGCACAGATACGCAGTATTTT

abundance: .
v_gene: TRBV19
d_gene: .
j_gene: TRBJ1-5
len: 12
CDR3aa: CASEQGNQPQHF
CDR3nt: TGTGCCAGTGAACAGGGCAATCAGCCCCAGCATTTT

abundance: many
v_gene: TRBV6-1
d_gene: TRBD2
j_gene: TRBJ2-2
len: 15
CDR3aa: CASRALAGATGELFF
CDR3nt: TGTGCCAGCCGGGCTCTAGCGGGGGCGACCGGGGAGCTGTTTTTT

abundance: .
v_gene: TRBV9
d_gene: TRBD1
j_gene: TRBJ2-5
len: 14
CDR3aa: CASSRDRAWETQYF
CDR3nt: TGTGCCAGCAGCCGGGACAGGGCGTGGGAGACCCAGTACTTC

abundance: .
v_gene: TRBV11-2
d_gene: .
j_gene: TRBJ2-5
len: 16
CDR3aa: CASSRWASAQRETQYF
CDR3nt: TGTGCCAGCAGCCGTTGGGCTAGCGCCCAGCGGGAGACCCAGTACTTC

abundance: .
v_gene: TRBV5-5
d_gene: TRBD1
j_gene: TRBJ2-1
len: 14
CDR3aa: CASSSTGERNEQFF
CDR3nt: TGTGCCAGCAGCTCGACAGGGGAGAGGAATGAGCAGTTCTTC

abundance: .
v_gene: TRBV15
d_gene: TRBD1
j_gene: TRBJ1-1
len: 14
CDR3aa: CATSRRDRSTEAFF
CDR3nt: TGTGCCACCAGCAGGAGGGACAGGAGCACTGAAGCTTTCTTT

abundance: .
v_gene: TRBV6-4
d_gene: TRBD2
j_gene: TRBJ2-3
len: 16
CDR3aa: CASSEVAGGSTDTQYF
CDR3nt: TGTGCCAGCAGTGAAGTCGCGGGGGGAAGCACAGATACGCAGTATTTT

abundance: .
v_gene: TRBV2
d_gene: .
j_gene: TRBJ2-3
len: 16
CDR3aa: CASSTTGSRPTDTQYF
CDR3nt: TGTGCCAGCAGCACGACAGGATCCAGGCCCACAGATACGCAGTATTTT

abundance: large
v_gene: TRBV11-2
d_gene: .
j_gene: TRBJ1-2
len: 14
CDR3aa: CASSLEESGDGYTF
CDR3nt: TGTGCCAGCAGCTTAGAGGAGTCAGGGGATGGCTACACCTTC

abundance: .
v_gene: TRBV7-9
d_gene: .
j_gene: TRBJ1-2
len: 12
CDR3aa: CASSPGHFGYTF
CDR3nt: TGTGCCAGCAGCCCGGGACACTTTGGCTACACCTTC

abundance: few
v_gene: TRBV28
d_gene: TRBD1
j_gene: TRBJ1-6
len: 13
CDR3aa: CASTRDRESPLHF
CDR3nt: TGTGCCAGCACCCGGGACAGGGAGTCACCCCTCCACTTT

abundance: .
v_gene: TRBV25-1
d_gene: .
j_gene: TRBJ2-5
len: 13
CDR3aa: CASSVGYRQTQYF
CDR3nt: TGTGCCAGCAGTGTGGGGTATCGACAGACCCAGTACTTC

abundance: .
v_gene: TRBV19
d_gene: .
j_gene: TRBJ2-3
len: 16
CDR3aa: CASSIGWDSPTDTQYF
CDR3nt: TGTGCCAGTAGTATAGGGTGGGACTCGCCCACAGATACGCAGTATTTT

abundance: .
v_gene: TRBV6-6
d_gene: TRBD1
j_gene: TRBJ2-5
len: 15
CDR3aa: CASSYPDRVQETQYF
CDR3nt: TGTGCCAGCAGTTACCCTGACAGGGTACAAGAGACCCAGTACTTC

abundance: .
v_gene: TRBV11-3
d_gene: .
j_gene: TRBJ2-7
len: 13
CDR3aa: CASSLGSGYEQYF
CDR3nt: TGTGCCAGCAGCTTAGGTTCCGGGTACGAGCAGTACTTC

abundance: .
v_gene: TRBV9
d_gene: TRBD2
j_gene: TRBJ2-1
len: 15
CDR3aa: CASSGRGETYNEQFF
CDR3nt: TGTGCCAGCAGCGGGCGGGGGGAGACCTACAATGAGCAGTTCTTC

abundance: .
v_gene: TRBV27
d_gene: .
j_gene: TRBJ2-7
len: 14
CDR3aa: CASRRQVTDYEQYF
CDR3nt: TGTGCCAGCAGGAGACAGGTTACAGACTACGAGCAGTACTTC

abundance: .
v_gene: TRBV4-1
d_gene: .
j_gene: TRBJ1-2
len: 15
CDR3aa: CASSQDLVERYGYTF
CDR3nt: TGCGCCAGCAGCCAAGATCTCGTTGAAAGGTATGGCTACACCTTC

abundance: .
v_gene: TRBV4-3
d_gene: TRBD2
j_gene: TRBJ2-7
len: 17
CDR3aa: CASSQDFSSGSSYEQYF
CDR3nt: TGCGCCAGCAGCCAAGACTTCTCTAGCGGGAGTTCCTACGAGCAGTACTTC

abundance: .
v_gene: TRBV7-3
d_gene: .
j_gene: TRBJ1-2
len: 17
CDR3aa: CASSLTGGSLTNYGYTF
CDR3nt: TGTGCCAGCAGCTTAACTGGGGGAAGCTTGACTAACTATGGCTACACCTTC

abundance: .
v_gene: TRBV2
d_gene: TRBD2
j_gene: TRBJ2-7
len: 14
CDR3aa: CASSEAGGSYEQYF
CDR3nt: TGTGCCAGCAGTGAAGCGGGGGGGTCCTACGAGCAGTACTTC

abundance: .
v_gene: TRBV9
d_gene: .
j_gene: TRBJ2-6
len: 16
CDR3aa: CASSPHPASGANVLTF
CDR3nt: TGTGCCAGCAGCCCCCACCCAGCCTCTGGGGCCAACGTCCTGACTTTC

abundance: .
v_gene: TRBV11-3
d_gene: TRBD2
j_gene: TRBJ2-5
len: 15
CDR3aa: CASSKRGPAGETQYF
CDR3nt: TGTGCCAGCAGTAAGCGGGGCCCCGCGGGGGAGACCCAGTACTTC

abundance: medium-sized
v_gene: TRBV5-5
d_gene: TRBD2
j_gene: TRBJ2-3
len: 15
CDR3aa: CASSFSGRATDTQYF
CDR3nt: TGTGCCAGCAGCTTTAGCGGGAGGGCCACAGATACGCAGTATTTT

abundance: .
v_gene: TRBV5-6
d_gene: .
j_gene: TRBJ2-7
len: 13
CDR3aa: CASSAGTPYEQYF
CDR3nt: TGTGCCAGCAGCGCCGGGACACCCTACGAGCAGTACTTC

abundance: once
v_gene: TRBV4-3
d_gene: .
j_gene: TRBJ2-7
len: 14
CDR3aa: CASSQEAGNFEQYF
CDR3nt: TGCGCCAGCAGCCAAGAAGCAGGGAACTTCGAGCAGTACTTC

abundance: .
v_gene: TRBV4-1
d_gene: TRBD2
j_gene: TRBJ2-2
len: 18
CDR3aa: CASSPTVIAGGNTGELFF
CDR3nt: TGCGCCAGCAGCCCGACGGTGATAGCGGGGGGAAACACCGGGGAGCTGTTTTTT

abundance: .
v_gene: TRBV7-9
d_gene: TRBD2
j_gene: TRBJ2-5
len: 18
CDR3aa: CASSLLTSGGPAGETQYF
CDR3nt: TGTGCCAGCAGCTTACTAACTAGCGGGGGCCCTGCGGGAGAGACCCAGTACTTC

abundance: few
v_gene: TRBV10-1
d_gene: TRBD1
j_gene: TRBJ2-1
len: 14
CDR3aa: CASSAGQDYNEQFF
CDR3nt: TGCGCCAGCAGCGCGGGACAGGACTACAATGAGCAGTTCTTC

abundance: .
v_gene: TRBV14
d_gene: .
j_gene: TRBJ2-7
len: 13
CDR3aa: CASSQGGDYEQYF
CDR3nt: TGTGCCAGCAGCCAAGGTGGGGACTACGAGCAGTACTTC

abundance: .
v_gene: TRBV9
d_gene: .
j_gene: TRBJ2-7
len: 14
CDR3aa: CASSSTGRNYEQYF
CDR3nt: TGTGCCAGCAGCTCCACGGGACGGAACTACGAGCAGTACTTC

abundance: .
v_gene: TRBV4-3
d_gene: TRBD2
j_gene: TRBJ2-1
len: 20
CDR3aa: CASSPVGLAGRGGFYNEQFF
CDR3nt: TGCGCCAGCAGCCCAGTAGGGCTAGCGGGAAGGGGGGGATTCTACAATGAGCAGTTCTTC

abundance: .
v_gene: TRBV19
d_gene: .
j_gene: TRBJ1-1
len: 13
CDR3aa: CASSMGVWTEAFF
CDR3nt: TGTGCCAGTAGTATGGGGGTATGGACTGAAGCTTTCTTT

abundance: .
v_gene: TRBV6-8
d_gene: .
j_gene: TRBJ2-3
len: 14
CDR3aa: CASSTPSGTDTQYF
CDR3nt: TGTGCCAGCAGTACGCCCAGCGGGACAGATACGCAGTATTTT

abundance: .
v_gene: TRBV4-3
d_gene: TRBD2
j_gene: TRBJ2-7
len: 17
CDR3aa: CASSQDRSGATRDEQYF
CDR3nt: TGCGCCAGCAGCCAAGATCGGAGCGGGGCCACGAGGGACGAGCAGTACTTC